This T cell receptor beta chain was captured by sequencing in a study of blood T cell repertoires in COVID-19 (dated by TCRdb to the early 2020s). Some background on the complete study: Samples covering the acute and convalescent phases of COVID-19 were provided by collaborators in the United States, Italy and Spain. The samples were drawn from two sources: the first 160 participants of the ongoing ImmuneRACE study, and 950 to 1,500 subjects contributed by 6 global collaborators. Where available, HLA class I and class II types were obtained from metadata supplied by the sample provider rather than from assay-based typing. The prospective study material was composed of cDNA or gDNA derived from T cells, B-cell-depleted T cells, or PBMCs. Deeply sampled blood TCRbeta repertoires from subjects exposed to, actively infected with, or recovered from COVID-19 were included in the dataset. Nearly every sample came with metadata listing a de-identified subject ID, COVID-19 status, age in years and sex. A freely available public database, intended as a resource for researchers studying the immune response to SARS-CoV-2, is where the repertoires were released.

Details on this clone: Its specific antigen is unknown. No base quality information exists; no much larger clone differs at one position.

The immunoSEQ Assay, a bias-controlled multiplex PCR, was used to amplify TCRbeta CDR3 regions from genomic DNA. In the original analysis: Nucleated cell counts per sample were estimated from amplification of reference gene primers within the assay. To quantify the absolute abundance of each unique TCRbeta CDR3 rearrangement, sequence reads were collapsed and filtered. For each sample, productive Simpson clonality was calculated as the square root of Simpson's diversity index over productive rearrangements. TCRdb stores this immuneACCESS table with in-frame sequences only. Part of the clones is absent; in the studies checked, under half of the shortfall reflects unresolved V genes, and no reason is known for the rest. The D gene and trimming were derived from the DNA, and the V and J assignments and clone size from that table. The sample profile shows about 220,000 clones; about nine tenths of them were found once. Around 2.6% of the sample belongs to the ten largest clones.

Broad study findings and their caveats: The amount of clinical and demographic metadata varied by source and participant and was provided uncurated.

Trimming costs V 1 base and J 5 bases, and their ends lie 6 bases apart. The CDR3 spans 13 residues, from the cysteine through the phenylalanine. Solely the CDR3 DNA is kept, with 39 bases framed from the first base. Enrolling through a virtual design, the prospective study's participants ranged in age from roughly 18 to 100 years and lived across some 23 United States geographic areas. To assign participants to cohorts, the prospective study relied on clinical history that participants themselves reported in a screening survey and a study questionnaire. Recovered participants in ImmuneRACE Cohort 3 were defined by two consecutive negative NP/OP PCR tests, clearance by a healthcare professional, or resolution of symptoms. Each participant in the prospective study had whole blood, serum and a nasopharyngeal or oropharyngeal swab collected by mobile phlebotomists. Participants in the prospective study had the option to provide additional blood draws and questionnaires over a 2-month period. Before DNA extraction, prospective study blood samples were shipped either frozen or at room temperature.

The V and J segments used are TRBV12-3 or TRBV12-4 and TRBJ1-5; D gene: possibly TRBD1, on 5 matching bases. The TCR comes from a woman younger than 45 who had recovered from COVID-19. The specimen sequenced was PBMCs or T cells enriched from blood (not recorded which). The DNA sequence is TGTGCCAGCAGTTTAGGGGGGGATCAGCCCCAGCATTTT. Translated, it reads CASSLGGDQPQHF.